This T cell receptor (beta chain) derives from a study of CD8+ T cells in alopecia areata. The V and J ends lost 0 bases and 4 bases respectively, with 6 bases between them. CDR3 size: 13 residues. Germline-derived CDR1 and CDR2 are MNHEY and SVGAGI. Extracted from the samples, RNA was reverse transcribed into cDNA to serve as the sequencing template. Sequencing was performed with immunoSEQ multiplex PCR; in TCRdb, only in-frame clones are kept and a portion is missing. The table has 150,000 to 200,000 clones, roughly 66% seen once. This TCR derives from a human donor with alopecia areata. The sample here was CD8+ T cells sorted from blood, taken at week 0. The chain employs TRBV6-5 and TRBJ1-1; the D is unclear. CDR3 in amino acids: CASSYSIATEAFF. The CDR3, as DNA: TGTGCCAGCAGTTACTCGATTGCCACTGAAGCTTTCTTT.